This T cell receptor beta chain was identified during a study of blood T cell repertoires in COVID-19. Study background: Italy, Spain and the United States were the sources of the convalescent and acute COVID-19 samples.

This CDR3 comprises 14 residues. The ends were cut back, 1 base at V and 3 bases at J, with 10 bases in the middle. The germline V gene has CDR1 LNHNV and CDR2 YYDKDF (reference sequence). Authors' processing steps: From reference gene primer amplification, estimates of nucleated cell counts were derived. Measured with immunoSEQ multiplex PCR; TCRdb has only the in-frame clones, and not every one. V, J and clone size are those of that table, while D and trimming were read from the DNA. The repertoire holds some 180,000 clones, with less than 80% as singletons. The sample comprised peripheral blood. The source is a man over 45 who had recovered from COVID-19. The chain has TRBV15 and TRBJ2-7; maybe TRBD2 (6 bases). CDR3 sequence reads: CATSRGGNGYEQYF. The DNA of the CDR3 is TGTGCCACCAGCAGAGGCGGGAATGGCTACGAGCAGTACTTC.